This entry lists 9 T cell receptor beta chains sequenced from one sample in a study of blood T cell repertoires in COVID-19. Sequencing used immunoSEQ multiplex PCR; TCRdb keeps in-frame clones, though not all of them. The sample carries some 160,000 clones, 85% to 90% recorded once. The sequenced material came from peripheral blood. All receptors come from a woman aged 55-75 years with active COVID-19.

V gene TRBV7-8 combines with J gene TRBJ2-5; a possible D gene is TRBD2 (5 bases). Deletions cut 4 bases from V and 3 bases from J, with 15 bases between. Germline assignment: CDR1 SGHVS and CDR2 FQNEAQ. The CDR3 is 15 residues long. The CDR3 DNA follows: TGTGCCAGCAGCTCGTTCCGGACTCCGAAAGAGACCCAGTACTTC. The encoded protein is CASSSFRTPKETQYF.

V gene TRBV5-6 combines with J gene TRBJ2-2, with a possible D match to TRBD1 (7 bases). The CDR3 length is 16 residues. Trimming took off 0 bases at V and 6 bases at J, with 15 bases between the two ends. The germline V gene has CDR1 SGHDT and CDR2 YYEEEE. Here the CDR3 DNA reads TGTGCCAGCAGCTTGGCCTGGAGGGGGCGACCCGGGGAGCTGTTTTTT. It codes for CASSLAWRGRPGELFF.

The chain has TRBV4-2 and TRBJ2-3; 7 bases line up with TRBD2. The V gene end was trimmed by 0 bases and the J gene end by 13 bases; junction bases not matched to a gene: 4. The CDR3 loop spans 12 amino acids. From germline, CDR1 is LGHNA and CDR2 YNFKEQ. CDR3 in amino acids: CASSQDQGLKYF. In DNA form, the CDR3 reads TGTGCCAGCAGCCAAGATCAGGGACTAAAGTATTTT.

This sequence joins TRBV19 and TRBJ1-2, with 12 bases lining up with TRBD1. The CDR3 length is 15 residues. The junction had 5 bases not matched to a gene; V was cut back by 6 bases and J by 3 bases. Germline V gene data show CDR1 as LNHDA and CDR2 as SQIVND (reference sequence). The CDR3 sequence: CASSRDRGRHYGYTF. As DNA, the CDR3 is TGTGCCAGTAGCCGGGACAGGGGGCGCCACTATGGCTACACCTTC.

The chain is built from TRBV6-4 and TRBJ1-5; D is unresolved. V was shortened by 8 bases and J by 0 bases, with 17 bases between the two germline ends. Germline V gene sequence: CDR1 MRHNA, CDR2 SNTAGT. This CDR3 contains 16 residues. The CDR3, as DNA: TGTGCCAGCGGAGGCACAGTCAATTTTAGCAATCAGCCCCAGCATTTT. Protein product: CASGGTVNFSNQPQHF.

CDR3 DNA sequence: TGTGCCAGTAGTTCCAGACTAGTCCTCTCTTTGGGCTACGAGCAGTACTTC. The encoded protein is CASSSRLVLSLGYEQYF. The chain uses TRBV19 and TRBJ2-7, with D perhaps TRBD2 (6 bases). The CDR3 totals 17 residues. V shed 5 bases and J shed 3 bases, with 23 bases lying between them. Germline V gene sequence: CDR1 LNHDA, CDR2 SQIVND (reference sequence). The full variable domain, completed using reference TRBV19 and TRBJ2-7, is DGGITQSPKYLFRKEGQNVTLSCEQNLNHDAMYWYRQDPGQGLRLIYYSQIVNDFQKGDIAEGYSVSREKKESFPLTVTSAQKNPTAFYLCASSSRLVLSLGYEQYFGPGTRLTVT.

The chain is built from TRBV5-1 and TRBJ2-2; unclear D gene. V lost 0 bases and J lost 5, with 11 bases in between. Germline-derived CDR1 and CDR2 are SGHRS and YFSETQ. The CDR3 contains 15 residues. The CDR3 DNA follows: TGCGCCAGCAGCTTGGGGTGGAGCCAAACCGGGGAGCTGTTTTTT. This translates into CASSLGWSQTGELFF. Using reference TRBV5-1 and TRBJ2-2 for the parts outside the CDR3, the full variable domain is KAGVTQTPRYLIKTRGQQVTLSCSPISGHRSVSWYQQTPGQGLQFLFEYFSETQRNKGNFPGRFSGRQFSNSRSEMNVSTLELGDSALYLCASSLGWSQTGELFFGEGSRLTVL.

This sequence joins TRBV5-5 and TRBJ2-7, with TRBD2 matching 13 bases. CDR3 length: 14 amino acids. Germline V gene sequence: CDR1 SGHKS, CDR2 YYEKEE (reference sequence). V lost 5 bases to trimming and J lost 3 bases; unmatched junction nucleotides: 2. The CDR3 DNA is TGTGCCAGCAGTACTAGCGGGAGGGGCTACGAGCAGTACTTC. Protein product: CASSTSGRGYEQYF.

This clone came up once. The V call is TRBV5-6, the J call TRBJ1-4; D is undetermined. Per the germline V gene, CDR1 is SGHDT and CDR2 is YYEEEE. CDR3 length equals 16 residues. V dropped 3 bases and J dropped 0 bases, with 12 bases sitting between them. The CDR3 DNA follows: TGTGCCAGCAGCTGGACGCCGGGAGCAACTAATGAAAAACTGTTTTTT. This codes for CASSWTPGATNEKLFF.